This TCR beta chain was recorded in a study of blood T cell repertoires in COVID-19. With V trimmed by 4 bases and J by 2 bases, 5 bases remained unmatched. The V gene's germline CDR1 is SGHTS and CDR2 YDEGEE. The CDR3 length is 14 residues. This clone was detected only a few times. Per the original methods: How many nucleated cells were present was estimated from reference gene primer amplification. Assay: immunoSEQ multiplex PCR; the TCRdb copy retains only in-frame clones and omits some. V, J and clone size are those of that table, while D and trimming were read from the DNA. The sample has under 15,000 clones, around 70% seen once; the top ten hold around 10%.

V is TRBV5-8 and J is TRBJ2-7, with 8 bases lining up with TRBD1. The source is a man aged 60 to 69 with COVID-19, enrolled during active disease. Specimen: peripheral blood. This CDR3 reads CASSRTGKAYEQYF. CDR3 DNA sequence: TGTGCCAGCAGCCGGACAGGGAAAGCCTACGAGCAGTACTTC.